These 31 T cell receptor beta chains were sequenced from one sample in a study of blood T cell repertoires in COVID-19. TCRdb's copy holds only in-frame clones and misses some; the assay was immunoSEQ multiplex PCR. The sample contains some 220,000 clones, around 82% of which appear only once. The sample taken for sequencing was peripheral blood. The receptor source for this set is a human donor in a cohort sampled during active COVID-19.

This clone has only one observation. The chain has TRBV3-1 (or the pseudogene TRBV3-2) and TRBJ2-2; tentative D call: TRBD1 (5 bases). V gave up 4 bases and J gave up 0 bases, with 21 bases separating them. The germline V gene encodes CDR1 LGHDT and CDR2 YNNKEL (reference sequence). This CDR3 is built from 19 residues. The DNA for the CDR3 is TGTGCCAGCAGCCGAAGATTGCCCATACAGGTCTCGAACACCGGGGAGCTGTTTTTT. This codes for CASSRRLPIQVSNTGELFF.

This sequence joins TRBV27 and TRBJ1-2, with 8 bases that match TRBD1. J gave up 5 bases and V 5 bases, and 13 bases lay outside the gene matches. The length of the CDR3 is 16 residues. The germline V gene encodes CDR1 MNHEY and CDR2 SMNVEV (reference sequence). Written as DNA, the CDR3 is TGTGCCAGCAGTAGTTTTTCTCCGGGACAGGAGTATGGCTACACCTTC. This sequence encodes CASSSFSPGQEYGYTF.

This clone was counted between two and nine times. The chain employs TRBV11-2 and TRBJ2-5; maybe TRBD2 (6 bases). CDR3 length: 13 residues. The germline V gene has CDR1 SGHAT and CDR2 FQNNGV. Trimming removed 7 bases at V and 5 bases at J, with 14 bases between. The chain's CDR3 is CASTYWGEETQYF. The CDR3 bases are TGTGCCAGCACCTACTGGGGGGAGGAGACCCAGTACTTC.

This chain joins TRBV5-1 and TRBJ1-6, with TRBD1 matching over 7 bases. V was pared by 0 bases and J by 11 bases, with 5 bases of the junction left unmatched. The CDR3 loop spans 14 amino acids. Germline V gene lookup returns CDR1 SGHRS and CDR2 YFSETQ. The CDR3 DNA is TGCGCCAGCAGCTTGGGACAGGGTATGACACCCCTCCACTTT. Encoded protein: CASSLGQGMTPLHF.

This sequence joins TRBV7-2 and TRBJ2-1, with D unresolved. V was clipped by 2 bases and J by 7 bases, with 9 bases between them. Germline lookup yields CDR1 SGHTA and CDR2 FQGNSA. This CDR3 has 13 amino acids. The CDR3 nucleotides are TGTGCCAGCAGCTTATCCCCGTTAAATGAGCAGTTCTTC. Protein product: CASSLSPLNEQFF.

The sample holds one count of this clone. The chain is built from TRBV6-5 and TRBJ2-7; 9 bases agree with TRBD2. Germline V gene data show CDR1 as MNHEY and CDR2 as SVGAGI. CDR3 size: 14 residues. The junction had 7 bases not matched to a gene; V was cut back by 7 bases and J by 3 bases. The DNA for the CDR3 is TGTGCCAGCACCTTTAGCGGGAGTCTCTACGAGCAGTACTTC. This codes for CASTFSGSLYEQYF.

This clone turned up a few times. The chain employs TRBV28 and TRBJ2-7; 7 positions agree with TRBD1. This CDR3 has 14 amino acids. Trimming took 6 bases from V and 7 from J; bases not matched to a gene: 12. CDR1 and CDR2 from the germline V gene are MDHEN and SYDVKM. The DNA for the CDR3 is TGTGCCAGCAGGAACGGGGACAGTCTACGGGAGCAGTACTTC. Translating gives CASRNGDSLREQYF.

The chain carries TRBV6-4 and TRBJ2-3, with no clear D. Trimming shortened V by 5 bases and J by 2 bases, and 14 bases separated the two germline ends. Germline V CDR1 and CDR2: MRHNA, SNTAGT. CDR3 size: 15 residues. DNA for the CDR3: TGTGCCAGCAGTACCCTTCCAGGCTCCACAGATACGCAGTATTTT. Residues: CASSTLPGSTDTQYF.

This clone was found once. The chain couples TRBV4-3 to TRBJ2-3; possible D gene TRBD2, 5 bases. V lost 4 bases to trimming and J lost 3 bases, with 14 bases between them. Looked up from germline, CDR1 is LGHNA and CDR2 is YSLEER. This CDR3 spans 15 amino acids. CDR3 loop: CASSPSWLGTDTQYF. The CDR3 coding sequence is TGCGCCAGCAGCCCTAGCTGGTTGGGTACAGATACGCAGTATTTT.

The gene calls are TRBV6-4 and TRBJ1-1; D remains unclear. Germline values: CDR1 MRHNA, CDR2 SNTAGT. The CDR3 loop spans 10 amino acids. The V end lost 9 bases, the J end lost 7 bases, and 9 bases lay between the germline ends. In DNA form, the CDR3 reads TGTGCCAGTCCGAAGCTTGAAGCTTTCTTT. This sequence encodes CASPKLEAFF.

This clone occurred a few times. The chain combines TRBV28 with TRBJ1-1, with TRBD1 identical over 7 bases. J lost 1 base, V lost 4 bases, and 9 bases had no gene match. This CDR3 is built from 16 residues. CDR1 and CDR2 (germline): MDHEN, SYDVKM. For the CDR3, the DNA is TGTGCCAGCAGTTCACCCTCGACAGGGAGGAACACTGAAGCTTTCTTT. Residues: CASSSPSTGRNTEAFF.

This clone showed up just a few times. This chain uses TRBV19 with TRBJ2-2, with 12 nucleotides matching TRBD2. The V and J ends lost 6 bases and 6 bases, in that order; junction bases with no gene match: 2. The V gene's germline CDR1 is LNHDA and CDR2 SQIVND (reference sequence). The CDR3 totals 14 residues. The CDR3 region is CASRRLAGAGELFF. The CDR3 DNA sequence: TGTGCCAGTAGAAGACTAGCGGGAGCCGGGGAGCTGTTTTTT.

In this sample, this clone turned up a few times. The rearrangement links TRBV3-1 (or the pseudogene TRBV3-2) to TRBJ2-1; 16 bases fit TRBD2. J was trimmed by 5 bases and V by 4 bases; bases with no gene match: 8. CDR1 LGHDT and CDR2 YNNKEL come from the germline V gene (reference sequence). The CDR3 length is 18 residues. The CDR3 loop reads CASSPGTSGRGVDNEQFF. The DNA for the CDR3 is TGTGCCAGCAGCCCCGGGACTAGCGGGAGGGGTGTGGACAATGAGCAGTTCTTC.

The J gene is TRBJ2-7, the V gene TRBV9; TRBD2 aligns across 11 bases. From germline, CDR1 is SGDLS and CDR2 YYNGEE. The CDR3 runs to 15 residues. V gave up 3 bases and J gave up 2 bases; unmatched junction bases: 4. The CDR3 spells CASSAGLAAPYEQYF. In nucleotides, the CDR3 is TGTGCCAGCAGCGCGGGACTAGCGGCGCCCTACGAGCAGTACTTC.

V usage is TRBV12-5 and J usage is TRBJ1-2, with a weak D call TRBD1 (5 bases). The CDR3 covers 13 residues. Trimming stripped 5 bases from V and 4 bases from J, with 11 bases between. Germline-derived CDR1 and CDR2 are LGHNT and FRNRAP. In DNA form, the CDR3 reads TGTGCTAGTGGTCAGGGAGGGCTCTATGGCTACACCTTC. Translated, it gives CASGQGGLYGYTF.

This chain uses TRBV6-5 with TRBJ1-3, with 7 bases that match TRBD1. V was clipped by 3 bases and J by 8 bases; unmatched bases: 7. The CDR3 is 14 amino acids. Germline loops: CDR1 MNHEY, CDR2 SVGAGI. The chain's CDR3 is CASSYSRQGYTIYF. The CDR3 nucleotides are TGTGCCAGCAGTTATTCCCGACAGGGCTACACCATATATTTT.

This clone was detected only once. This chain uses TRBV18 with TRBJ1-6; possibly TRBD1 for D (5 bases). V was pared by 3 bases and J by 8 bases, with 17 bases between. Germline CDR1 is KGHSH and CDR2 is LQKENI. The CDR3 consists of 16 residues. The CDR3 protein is CASSPRGGEDHSPLHF. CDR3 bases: TGTGCCAGCTCACCCCGGGGCGGGGAAGATCATTCACCCCTCCACTTT.

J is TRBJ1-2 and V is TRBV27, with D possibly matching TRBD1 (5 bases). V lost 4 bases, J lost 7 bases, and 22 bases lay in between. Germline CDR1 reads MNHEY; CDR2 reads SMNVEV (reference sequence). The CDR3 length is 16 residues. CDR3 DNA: TGTGCCAGCAGTTATTCGGCCGGGGGAGAGGTGGGTGGCTACACCTTC. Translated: CASSYSAGGEVGGYTF.

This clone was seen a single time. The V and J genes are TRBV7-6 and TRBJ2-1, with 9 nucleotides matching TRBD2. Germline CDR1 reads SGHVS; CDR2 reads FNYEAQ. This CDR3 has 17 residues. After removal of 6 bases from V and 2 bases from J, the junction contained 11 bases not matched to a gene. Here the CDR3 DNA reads TGTGCCAGCAGTTCCGGACTACTAGCGGGCCCCTACAATGAGCAGTTCTTC. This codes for CASSSGLLAGPYNEQFF.

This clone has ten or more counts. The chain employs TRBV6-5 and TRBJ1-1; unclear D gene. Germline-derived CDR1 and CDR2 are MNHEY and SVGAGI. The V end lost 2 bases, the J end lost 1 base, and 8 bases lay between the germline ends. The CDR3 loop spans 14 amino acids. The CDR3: CASSYGGRNTEAFF. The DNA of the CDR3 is TGTGCCAGCAGTTACGGAGGCAGGAACACTGAAGCTTTCTTT.

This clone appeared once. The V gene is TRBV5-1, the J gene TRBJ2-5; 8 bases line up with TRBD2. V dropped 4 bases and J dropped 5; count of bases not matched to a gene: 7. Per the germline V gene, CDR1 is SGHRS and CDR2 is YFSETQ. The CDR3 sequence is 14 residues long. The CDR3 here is CASSQGLGGETQYF. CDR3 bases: TGCGCCAGCAGCCAGGGACTAGGGGGGGAGACCCAGTACTTC.

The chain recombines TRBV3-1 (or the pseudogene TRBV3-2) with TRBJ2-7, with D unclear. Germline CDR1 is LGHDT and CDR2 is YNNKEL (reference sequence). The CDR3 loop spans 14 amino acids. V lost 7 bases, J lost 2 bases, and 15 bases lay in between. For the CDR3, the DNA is TGTGCCAGCACCTCGAGCCCAGGAACCTACGAGCAGTACTTC. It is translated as CASTSSPGTYEQYF.

CDR3 residues: CASSPLERTSHEQYF. The CDR3 DNA follows: TGTGCCAGCTCACCTTTGGAGAGGACTAGCCACGAGCAGTACTTC. The rearrangement joins TRBV18 to TRBJ2-7, with 8 bases matching TRBD2. V was clipped by 3 bases and J by 5 bases; unmatched bases: 9. CDR3 length equals 15 residues. Germline loops: CDR1 KGHSH, CDR2 LQKENI.

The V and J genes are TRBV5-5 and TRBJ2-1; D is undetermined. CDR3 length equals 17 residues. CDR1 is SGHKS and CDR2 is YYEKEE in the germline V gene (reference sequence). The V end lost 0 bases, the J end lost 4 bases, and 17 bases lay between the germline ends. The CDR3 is CASSLEAPLSRYNEQFF. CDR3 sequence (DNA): TGTGCCAGCAGCTTGGAAGCCCCACTTTCCCGATACAATGAGCAGTTCTTC.

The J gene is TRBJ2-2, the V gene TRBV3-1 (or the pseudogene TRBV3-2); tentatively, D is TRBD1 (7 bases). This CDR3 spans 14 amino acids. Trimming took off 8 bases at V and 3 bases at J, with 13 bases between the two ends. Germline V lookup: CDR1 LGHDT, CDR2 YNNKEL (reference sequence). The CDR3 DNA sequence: TGTGCCAGCGGAACCAGGGGGGACACCGGGGAGCTGTTTTTT. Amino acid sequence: CASGTRGDTGELFF.

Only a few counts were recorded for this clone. The CDR3 here is CASSAGGRNGEKLFF. CDR3 sequence (DNA): TGCGCCAGCTCCGCGGGAGGGAGGAATGGCGAAAAACTGTTTTTT. The rearrangement links TRBV5-1 to TRBJ1-4; D gene ambiguous. The CDR3 is 15 residues long. Trimming cost V 7 bases and J 8 bases, with 21 bases left between them. Germline CDR1 and CDR2: SGHRS and YFSETQ. Variable domain in full (rest from reference TRBV5-1 and TRBJ1-4): KAGVTQTPRYLIKTRGQQVTLSCSPISGHRSVSWYQQTPGQGLQFLFEYFSETQRNKGNFPGRFSGRQFSNSRSEMNVSTLELGDSALYLCASSAGGRNGEKLFFGSGTQLSVL.

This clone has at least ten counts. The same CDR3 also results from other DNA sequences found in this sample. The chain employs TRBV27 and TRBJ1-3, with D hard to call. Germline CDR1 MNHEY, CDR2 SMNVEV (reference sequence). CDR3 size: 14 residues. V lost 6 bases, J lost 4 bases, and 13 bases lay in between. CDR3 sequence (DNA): TGTGCCAGCAGACCCACCGGCGGAGGAAACACCATATATTTT. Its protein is CASRPTGGGNTIYF.

The CDR3 DNA is TGTGCCAGCTCACCACAGGAGAGCTCCTACGAGCAGTACTTC. Its translation: CASSPQESSYEQYF. This rearrangement joins TRBV18 to TRBJ2-7; D remains ambiguous. Trimming shortened V by 1 base and J by 0 bases, and 7 bases separated the two germline ends. There are 14 residues in the CDR3. Germline CDR1 and CDR2: KGHSH and LQKENI.

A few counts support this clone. The chain's CDR3 is CASSQEATGYGYTF. The CDR3 nucleotides read TGTGCCAGCAGCCAAGAAGCTACGGGGTATGGCTACACCTTC. This chain links TRBV3-1 (or the pseudogene TRBV3-2) with TRBJ1-2; D unclear. Trimming shortened V by 0 bases and J by 5 bases, and 10 bases separated the two germline ends. Germline lookup yields CDR1 LGHDT and CDR2 YNNKEL (reference sequence). The CDR3 covers 14 residues.

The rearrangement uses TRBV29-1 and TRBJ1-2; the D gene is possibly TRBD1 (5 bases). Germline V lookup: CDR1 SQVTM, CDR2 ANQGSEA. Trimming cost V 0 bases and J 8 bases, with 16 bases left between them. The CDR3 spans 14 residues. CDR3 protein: CSVEEKRRGGGYTF. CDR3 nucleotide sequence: TGCAGCGTTGAAGAGAAGAGGAGGGGTGGAGGCTACACCTTC.

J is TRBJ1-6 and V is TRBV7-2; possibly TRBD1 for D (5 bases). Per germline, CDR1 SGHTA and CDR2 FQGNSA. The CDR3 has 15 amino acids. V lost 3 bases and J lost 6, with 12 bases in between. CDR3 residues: CASSFSRDFNSPLHF. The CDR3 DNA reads TGTGCCAGCAGCTTTTCTCGGGACTTTAATTCACCCCTCCACTTT.